These T cell receptor beta chains were read from a single sample in a study of early T cells in non-severe SARS-CoV-2 infection. TCRdb re-analysed the 5' RACE reads in MiXCR, keeping a single row per CDR3 protein. The sample shows about 67,000 distinct CDR3 sequences, around 10% of them seen only once. Input material: whole blood. The receptors shown here come from an adult who was a healthcare worker with PCR-confirmed SARS-CoV-2 infection or an uninfected control (not recorded which). The CDR3 runs from the conserved cysteine through the conserved F or W. A D gene is named only where the DNA matches it firmly. For some rows the clone size is stated as once, few or many, or as a class when expanded; others skip it.

j_call | clone_size | v_call | d_call | cdr3_nt | cdr3_aa
TRBJ2-2 | many | TRBV7-9 | . | TGTGCCAGCAGAAGGACCACCGGGGAGCTGTTTTTT | CASRRTTGELFF
TRBJ2-5 | many | TRBV6-1 | . | TGTGCCAGCACTCTGTCGGTGGGGAACCAAGAGACCCAGTACTTC | CASTLSVGNQETQYF
TRBJ2-3 | few | TRBV29-1 | . | TGCAGCGTTAAGCTCGGGGGTTACACAGATACGCAGTATTTT | CSVKLGGYTDTQYF
TRBJ2-3 | many | TRBV27 | . | TGTGCCAGCCTCCGTAAGGGCGCGACAGATACGCAGTATTTT | CASLRKGATDTQYF
TRBJ1-1 | many | TRBV7-2 | . | TGTGCCAGCAGCTTCCATAGGTCGAACACTGAAGCTTTCTTT | CASSFHRSNTEAFF
TRBJ2-3 | many | TRBV20-1 | . | TGCAGTGCTAGGAAAGGGGCAGGGAGCACAGATACGCAGTATTTT | CSARKGAGSTDTQYF
TRBJ2-1 | few | TRBV20-1 | TRBD2 | TGCAGTGCTAGAGATGCGATAGCGGGCAATGAGCAGTTCTTC | CSARDAIAGNEQFF
TRBJ2-3 | few | TRBV4-2 | . | TGTGCCAGCAGCCAAGAACTTTTTAGCACAGATACGCAGTATTTT | CASSQELFSTDTQYF
TRBJ2-1 | . | TRBV12-3/TRBV12-4 | TRBD2 | TGTGCCAGCAACCCGGGAGGTAGTGAGCAGTTCTTC | CASNPGGSEQFF
TRBJ2-1 | many | TRBV7-6 | . | TGTGCCAGCAGCTTATCTGGGGGCGAGCAGTTCTTC | CASSLSGGEQFF
TRBJ1-1 | few | TRBV11-2 | TRBD1 | TGTGCCAGCAGCACCCAGGGGGTGGCCACTGAAGCTTTCTTT | CASSTQGVATEAFF
TRBJ2-2 | few | TRBV19 | . | TGTGCCAGTAGTATGGGGGGCGGCACCGGGGAGCTGTTTTTT | CASSMGGGTGELFF
TRBJ1-2 | few | TRBV6-5 | TRBD1 | TGTGCCAGCAGTCTGGAACAGGGGAATGGCTACACCTTC | CASSLEQGNGYTF
TRBJ2-1 | few | TRBV5-1 | . | TGCGCCAGCAGCTTAGGGGACGGGCCCCCTAATGAGCAGTTCTTC | CASSLGDGPPNEQFF
TRBJ1-5 | many | TRBV6-5 | . | TGTGCCAGCAGTTCTCGACTCCAAGATAGCAATCAGCCCCAGCATTTT | CASSSRLQDSNQPQHF
TRBJ2-1 | . | TRBV20-1 | TRBD2 | TGCAGTGCTAGTAACCCCGCGGGAGGGCCGTATGAGCAGTTCTTC | CSASNPAGGPYEQFF
TRBJ1-4 | many | TRBV20-1 | . | TGCAGTGCTAGGAGACAGCCTAATGAAAAACTGTTTTTT | CSARRQPNEKLFF
TRBJ1-1 | many | TRBV6-5 | . | TGTGCCAGCAGTTACTCCCGAGTGAACACTGAAGCTTTCTTT | CASSYSRVNTEAFF
TRBJ1-6 | many | TRBV2 | TRBD1 | TGTGCCAGCAGCCGAGGGACAGCTAATTCACCCCTCCACTTT | CASSRGTANSPLHF
TRBJ2-4 | many | TRBV6-6 | . | TGTGCCAGCAGTAACTCAGAAAACATTCAGTACTTC | CASSNSENIQYF
TRBJ2-2 | many | TRBV7-3 | . | TGTGCCAGCAGCTTAAACAGCATAAACGGGGAGCTGTTTTTT | CASSLNSINGELFF
TRBJ2-3 | . | TRBV5-1 | TRBD2 | TGCGCCACACGACTAGCGGGAGGACTCACAGATACGCAGTATTTT | CATRLAGGLTDTQYF
TRBJ2-4 | . | TRBV20-1 | . | TGCAGTGCTAGGAGGATGTTGGACATTCAGTACTTC | CSARRMLDIQYF
TRBJ2-3 | many | TRBV7-2 | . | TGTGCCAGCAGCTTATTAGTGGTCAGCACAGATACGCAGTATTTT | CASSLLVVSTDTQYF
TRBJ2-2 | few | TRBV5-1 | . | TGCGCCAGCACCCCGGGGCTACAAGTCACCGGGGAGCTGTTTTTT | CASTPGLQVTGELFF
TRBJ2-6 | . | TRBV12-3/TRBV12-4 | TRBD2 | TGTGCCAGCAGCCCTAGCGGAGGCTCTGGGGCCAACGTCCTGACTTTC | CASSPSGGSGANVLTF
TRBJ2-7 | many | TRBV19 | . | TGTGCCAGTAGTATTAGCGCGGTGTTTTCCGAGCAGTACTTC | CASSISAVFSEQYF
TRBJ1-4 | . | TRBV20-1 | . | TGCAGTGCTAGAGATGGCCCTACCCACAATGAAAAACTGTTTTTT | CSARDGPTHNEKLFF
TRBJ2-2 | many | TRBV12-3/TRBV12-4 | TRBD2 | TGTGCCAGCAAGCGGGGTACCGGGGAGCTGTTTTTT | CASKRGTGELFF
TRBJ2-7 | . | TRBV7-3 | TRBD2 | TGTGCCAGCAGCAGAGATAGCGGGCCCTACGAGCAGTACTTC | CASSRDSGPYEQYF
TRBJ2-5 | many | TRBV27 | . | TGTGCCAGCAGTCACGGGTCGACCCAGTACTTC | CASSHGSTQYF